These 9 T cell receptor beta chains came from one sample sequenced in a study of PD-L1 blockade in urothelial cancer. The data were produced by immunoSEQ multiplex PCR, yet TCRdb's version contains in-frame clones alone and is incomplete. The table records some 52,000 clones, approximately 84% of them present only once. Sequenced material: PBMCs, taken around atezolizumab (anti-PD-L1) treatment. The receptors shown here come from a man in his forties with urothelial cancer.

The J gene is TRBJ2-7, the V gene TRBV5-4; 7 bases agree with TRBD1. The length of the CDR3 is 14 residues. Trimming took 4 bases from V and 6 from J; bases not matched to a gene: 10. Germline V CDR1 and CDR2: SGHNT, YYREEE (reference sequence). This CDR3 reads CASSLQEQGREQYF. The CDR3 coding sequence is TGTGCCAGCAGCCTCCAAGAACAGGGGCGCGAGCAGTACTTC.

The V and J genes are TRBV5-1 and TRBJ2-7; 8 bases match TRBD1. The CDR3 covers 13 residues. Trimming cost V 4 bases and J 7 bases; bases outside gene matches: 7. Per the germline V gene, CDR1 is SGHRS and CDR2 is YFSETQ. CDR3 nucleotides: TGCGCCAGCAGCACGGACAGGGTTGTAGAGCAGTACTTC. As protein: CASSTDRVVEQYF. Supplemented by reference TRBV5-1 and TRBJ2-7, the full variable domain reads KAGVTQTPRYLIKTRGQQVTLSCSPISGHRSVSWYQQTPGQGLQFLFEYFSETQRNKGNFPGRFSGRQFSNSRSEMNVSTLELGDSALYLCASSTDRVVEQYFGPGTRLTVT.

The chain recombines TRBV10-3 with TRBJ2-5, with D tentatively TRBD1 (6 bases). Germline V gives CDR1 ENHRY, CDR2 SYGVKD. V shed 8 bases and J shed 2 bases, with 9 bases lying between them. The CDR3 is 12 residues long. Here the CDR3 reads CAIGRGQETQYF. The CDR3 DNA is TGTGCCATCGGCAGGGGACAAGAGACCCAGTACTTC.

The sample holds a few counts of this clone. V and J are TRBV7-2 and TRBJ1-1; no clear D gene. Germline lookup yields CDR1 SGHTA and CDR2 FQGNSA. This CDR3 is built from 14 residues. Trimming removed 2 bases from V and 2 bases from J, with 9 bases in between. The CDR3 sequence is CASSLQALNTEAFF. CDR3 DNA: TGTGCCAGCAGCTTACAGGCTCTTAACACTGAAGCTTTCTTT.

The chain links TRBV29-1 to TRBJ1-1; 7 bases are shared with TRBD1. CDR1 and CDR2 from the germline V gene are SQVTM and ANQGSEA. V gave up 4 bases and J gave up 0 bases; unmatched junction bases: 2. The CDR3 is made up of 13 amino acids. The CDR3 protein is CSVVRGLNTEAFF. The DNA for the CDR3 is TGCAGCGTTGTAAGGGGGCTGAACACTGAAGCTTTCTTT.

This chain uses TRBV9 with TRBJ2-3, with 7 bases that match TRBD2. V dropped 0 bases and J dropped 4; count of bases not matched to a gene: 5. CDR1 is SGDLS, CDR2 YYNGEE, per germline. The CDR3 is made up of 15 amino acids. CDR3 loop: CASSVGGRGPDTQYF. CDR3 nucleotide sequence: TGTGCCAGCAGCGTAGGCGGGAGAGGTCCAGATACGCAGTATTTT.

This chain connects TRBV4-1 to TRBJ2-7, with 7 bases fitting TRBD1. V was clipped by 0 bases and J by 2 bases; unmatched bases: 7. This CDR3 spans 16 amino acids. Germline loops: CDR1 MGHRA, CDR2 YSYEKL. The CDR3 DNA reads as TGCGCCAGCAGCCAAGATTCTGGGACAGTGCCCTACGAGCAGTACTTC. It yields the protein CASSQDSGTVPYEQYF.

The chain uses TRBV7-6 and TRBJ1-4, with 7 bases fitting TRBD1. V shed 5 bases, J shed 1 base, and the junction held 10 bases outside the gene matches. CDR3 length: 17 residues. Per the germline V gene, CDR1 is SGHVS and CDR2 is FNYEAQ. CDR3 loop: CASSAADRVETNEKLFF. CDR3 nucleotides: TGTGCCAGCAGCGCGGCCGACAGGGTCGAAACTAATGAAAAACTGTTTTTT.

This clone was picked up a small number of times. V is TRBV5-1 and J is TRBJ2-5; TRBD2 is a possible D gene (5 bases). Trimming took 0 bases from V and 5 from J, leaving 17 bases between them. The CDR3 totals 16 residues. Per the germline V gene, CDR1 is SGHRS and CDR2 is YFSETQ. CDR3 DNA sequence: TGCGCCAGCAGCTTGGTAGGCGAGGGCCGGTGGGAGACCCAGTACTTC. The encoded protein is CASSLVGEGRWETQYF.